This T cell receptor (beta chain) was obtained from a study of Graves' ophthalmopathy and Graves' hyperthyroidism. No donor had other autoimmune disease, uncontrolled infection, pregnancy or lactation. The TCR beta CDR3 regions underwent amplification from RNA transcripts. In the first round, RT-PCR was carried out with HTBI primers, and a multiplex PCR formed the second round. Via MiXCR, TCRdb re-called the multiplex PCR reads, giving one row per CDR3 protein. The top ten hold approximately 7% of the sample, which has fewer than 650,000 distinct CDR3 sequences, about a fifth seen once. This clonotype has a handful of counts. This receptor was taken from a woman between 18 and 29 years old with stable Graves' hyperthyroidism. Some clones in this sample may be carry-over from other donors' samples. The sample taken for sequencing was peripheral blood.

The CDR3 sequence is CASSPGGPNTGELFF. CDR3 bases: TGTGCCAGCTCACCCGGAGGACCGAACACCGGGGAGCTGTTTTTT. V gene TRBV18 combines with J gene TRBJ2-2, with D tentatively TRBD2 (5 bases). Germline V CDR1 and CDR2: KGHSH, LQKENI. The CDR3 runs 15 residues. The V gene lost 3 bases and the J gene lost 0 bases, with 8 bases spanning the gap.